This paragraph reports one TCR beta chain. The time point is: baseline, week 1 (first vaccination visit). Documented treatment: pre-vaccination baseline after standard-of-care therapy. This table comes from immunoSEQ multiplex PCR, and its TCRdb copy is limited to in-frame clones, with some not included. The table has about 66,000 clones, just over 85% seen once. This entry is derived from a study of a mutant IDH1 vaccine in newly diagnosed glioma. Trimming stripped 1 base from V and 3 bases from J, with 7 bases between. In germline, CDR1 is MGHRA, CDR2 YSYEKL. CDR3 size: 15 residues. The chain has TRBV4-1 and TRBJ1-6; no firm D call. The receptor comes from a man younger than 40 with glioma. Sequences were derived from PBMCs, sampled from a glioma patient treated with radiotherapy, temozolomide or both. CDR3 region: CASSQAPIYNSPLHF. In DNA, the CDR3 is TGCGCCAGCAGCCAAGCCCCCATCTATAATTCACCCCTCCACTTT.